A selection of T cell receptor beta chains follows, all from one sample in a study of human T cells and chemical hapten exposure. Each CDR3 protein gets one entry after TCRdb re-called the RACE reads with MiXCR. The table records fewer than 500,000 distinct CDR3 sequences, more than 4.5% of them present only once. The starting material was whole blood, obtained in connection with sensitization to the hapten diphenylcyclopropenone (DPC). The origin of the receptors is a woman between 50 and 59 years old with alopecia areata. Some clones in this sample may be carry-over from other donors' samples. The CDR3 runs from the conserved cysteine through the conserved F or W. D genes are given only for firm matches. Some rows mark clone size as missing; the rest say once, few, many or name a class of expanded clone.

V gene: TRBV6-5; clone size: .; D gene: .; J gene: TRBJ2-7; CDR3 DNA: TGTGCCAGCTCGACACAGGGAAACTACGAGCAGTACTTC; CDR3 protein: CASSTQGNYEQYF
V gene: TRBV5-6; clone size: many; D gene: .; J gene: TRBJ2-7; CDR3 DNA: TGTGCCAGCAGCTTGGGACGGAATATCTACGAGCAGTACTTC; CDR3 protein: CASSLGRNIYEQYF
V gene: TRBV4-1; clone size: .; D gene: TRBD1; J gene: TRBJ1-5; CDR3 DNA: TGCGCCAGCAGCCACGCACAGGGGAACAGCAATCAGCCCCAGCATTTT; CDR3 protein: CASSHAQGNSNQPQHF
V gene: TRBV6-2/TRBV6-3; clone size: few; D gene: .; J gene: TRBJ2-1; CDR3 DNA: TGTGCCAGCAGTTACCCCGCCGGAGAGCAGTTCTTC; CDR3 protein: CASSYPAGEQFF
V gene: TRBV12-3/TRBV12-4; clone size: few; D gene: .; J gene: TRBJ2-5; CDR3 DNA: TGTGCCAGCAGTTTATACAGCCAAGGGGAAGAGACCCAGTACTTC; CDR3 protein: CASSLYSQGEETQYF
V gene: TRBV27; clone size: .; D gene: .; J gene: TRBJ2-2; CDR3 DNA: TGTGCCAGCACTAGACTGCCGTATACCGGGGAGCTGTTTTTT; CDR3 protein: CASTRLPYTGELFF
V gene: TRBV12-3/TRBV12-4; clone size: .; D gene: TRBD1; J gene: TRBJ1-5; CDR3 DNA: TGTGCCAGCAGCCGTACAGGGGGCGGCCAGCCCCAGCATTTT; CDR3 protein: CASSRTGGGQPQHF
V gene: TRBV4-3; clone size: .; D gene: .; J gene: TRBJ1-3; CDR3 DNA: TGCGCCAGCAGCCAAGATACGGCTGGAAACACCATATATTTT; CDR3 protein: CASSQDTAGNTIYF
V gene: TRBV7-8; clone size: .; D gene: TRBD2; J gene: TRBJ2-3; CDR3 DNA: TGTGCCAGCAGCTTTGCTAGCGGAGTCACAGATACGCAGTATTTT; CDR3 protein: CASSFASGVTDTQYF
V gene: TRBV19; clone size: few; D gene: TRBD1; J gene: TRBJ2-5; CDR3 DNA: TGTGCCAGTAGCGACAGGGGGCCAGGTTCACCCGAGACCCAGTACTTC; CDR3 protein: CASSDRGPGSPETQYF
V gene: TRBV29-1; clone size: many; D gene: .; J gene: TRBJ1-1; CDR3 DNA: TGCAGCCCCCAGCGGGGTCCGAACACTGAAGCTTTCTTT; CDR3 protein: CSPQRGPNTEAFF
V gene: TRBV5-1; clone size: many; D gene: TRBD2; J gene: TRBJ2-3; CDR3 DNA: TGCGCCAGCAGCAGTGCTGGACTAGCTGTCACAGATACGCAGTATTTT; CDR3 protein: CASSSAGLAVTDTQYF
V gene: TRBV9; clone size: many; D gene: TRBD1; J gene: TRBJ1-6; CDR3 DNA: TGTGCCAGCAGCGTAGGAGGGGGCAATTCACCCCTCCACTTT; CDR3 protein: CASSVGGGNSPLHF
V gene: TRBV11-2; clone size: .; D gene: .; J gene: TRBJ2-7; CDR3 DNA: TGTGCCAGCAGTAGCCCCGACAGGAACTGGGGCTACGAGCAGTACTTC; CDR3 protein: CASSSPDRNWGYEQYF
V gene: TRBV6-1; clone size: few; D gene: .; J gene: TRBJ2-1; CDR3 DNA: TGTGCCAGCAGTGCACCCCCGGGCTATCAATTCAATGAGCAGTTCTTC; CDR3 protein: CASSAPPGYQFNEQFF
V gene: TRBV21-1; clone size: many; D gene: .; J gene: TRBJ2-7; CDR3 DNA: TGTGCCAGCAGGGGAACCCCGACAATGGATAAATGGAGCTCCTACGAGCAGTACTTC; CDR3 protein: CASRGTPTMDKWSSYEQYF
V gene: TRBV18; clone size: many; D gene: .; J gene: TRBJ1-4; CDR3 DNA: TGTGCCAGCTCACCTCCCTCGGAGCGGAATGAAAAACTGTTTTTT; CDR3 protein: CASSPPSERNEKLFF
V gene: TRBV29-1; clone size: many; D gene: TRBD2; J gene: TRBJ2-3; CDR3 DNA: TGCAGCGTTGAAGAAGGGCGGGAGCATCCAGATACGCAGTATTTT; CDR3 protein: CSVEEGREHPDTQYF
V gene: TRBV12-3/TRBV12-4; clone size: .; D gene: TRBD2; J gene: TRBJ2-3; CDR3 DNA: TGTGCCAGCAGGGGACTAGCCGGAGATACGCAGTATTTT; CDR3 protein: CASRGLAGDTQYF
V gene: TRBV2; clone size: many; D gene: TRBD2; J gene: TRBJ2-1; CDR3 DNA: TGTGCCAGCAGCGGGGGGACTAGCTCCTACAATGAGCAGTTCTTC; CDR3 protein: CASSGGTSSYNEQFF
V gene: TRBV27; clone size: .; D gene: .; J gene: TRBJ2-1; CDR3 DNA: TGTGCCAGCACCCCCATGGGGGGAGCCTACAATGAGCAGTTCTTC; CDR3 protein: CASTPMGGAYNEQFF
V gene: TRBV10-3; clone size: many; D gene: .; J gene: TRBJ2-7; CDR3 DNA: TGTGCCATCAGTGACTCGAGGAGCTACGAGCAGTACTTC; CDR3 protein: CAISDSRSYEQYF
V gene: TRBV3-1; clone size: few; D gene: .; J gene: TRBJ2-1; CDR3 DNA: TGTGCCAGCACCCCAGGGACAGCGGGTTTCGGGCAGTTCTTC; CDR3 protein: CASTPGTAGFGQFF
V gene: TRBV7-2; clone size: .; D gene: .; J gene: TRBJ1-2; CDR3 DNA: TGTGCCAGCAGCTTAGCAACAGGGCAGGGATATGGCTACACCTTC; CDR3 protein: CASSLATGQGYGYTF
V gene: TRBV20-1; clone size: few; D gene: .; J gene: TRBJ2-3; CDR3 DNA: TGCAGTGCTCCGGAGGGCGCCGGGAGTACGCAGTATTTT; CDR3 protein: CSAPEGAGSTQYF
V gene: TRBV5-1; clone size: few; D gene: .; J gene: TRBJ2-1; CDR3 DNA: TGCGCCAGCAGCCAACCCCTTACCAATGAGCAGTTCTTC; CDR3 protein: CASSQPLTNEQFF
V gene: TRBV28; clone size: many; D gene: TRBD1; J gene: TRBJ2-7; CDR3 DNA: TGTGCCAGCAGCCTCGACAGGGCACGGAACGAGCAGTACTTC; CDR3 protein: CASSLDRARNEQYF
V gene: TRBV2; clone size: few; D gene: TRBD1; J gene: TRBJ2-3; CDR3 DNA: TGTGCCAGCAGGACAGGGGTCTCCACAGATACGCAGTATTTT; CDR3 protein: CASRTGVSTDTQYF
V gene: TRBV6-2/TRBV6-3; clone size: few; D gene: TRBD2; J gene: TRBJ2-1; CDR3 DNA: TGTGCCAGCAGTCGGACTAGCGGGCTTTCCTACAATGAGCAGTTCTTC; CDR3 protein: CASSRTSGLSYNEQFF
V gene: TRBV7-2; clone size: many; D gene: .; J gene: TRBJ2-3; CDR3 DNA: TGTGCCAGCAGCTTCTCCTCGCTAGGGGGTACGCAGTATTTT; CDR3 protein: CASSFSSLGGTQYF
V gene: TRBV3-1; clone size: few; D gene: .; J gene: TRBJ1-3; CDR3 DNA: TGTGCCAGCAGCCCCGTCCGGGCCGGCTCTGGAAACACCATATATTTT; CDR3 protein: CASSPVRAGSGNTIYF
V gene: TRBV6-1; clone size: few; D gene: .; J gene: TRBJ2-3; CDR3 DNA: TGTGCCACTACGAAACGTACTAGCATTTCCGCAGATACGCAGTATTTT; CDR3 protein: CATTKRTSISADTQYF
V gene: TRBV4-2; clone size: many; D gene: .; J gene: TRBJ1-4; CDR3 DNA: TGTGCCAGCAGCCACGGTAGAAAAGAGGCTAATGAAAAACTGTTTTTT; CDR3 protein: CASSHGRKEANEKLFF
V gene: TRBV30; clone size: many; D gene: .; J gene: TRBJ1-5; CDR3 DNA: TGTGCCTGGAGACGGAAGAACAGCAATCAGCCCCAGCATTTT; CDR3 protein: CAWRRKNSNQPQHF
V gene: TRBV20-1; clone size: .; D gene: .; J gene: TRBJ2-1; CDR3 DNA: TGCAGTGCTCTCCCCGCGGGACTGTCCTACAATGAGCAGTTCTTC; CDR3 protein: CSALPAGLSYNEQFF
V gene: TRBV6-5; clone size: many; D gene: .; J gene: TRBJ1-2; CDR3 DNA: TGTGCCAGCACCGCCGGCAGGAACTATGGCTACACCTTC; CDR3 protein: CASTAGRNYGYTF
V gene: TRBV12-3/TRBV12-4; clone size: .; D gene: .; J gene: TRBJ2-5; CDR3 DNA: TGTGCCAGCAGTTTGAACGGAGGAGAGACCCAGCACTTC; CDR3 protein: CASSLNGGETQHF
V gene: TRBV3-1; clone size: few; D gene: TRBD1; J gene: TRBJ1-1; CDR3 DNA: TGTGCCAGCAGCCCTACGACAGGGGCGAACACTGAAGCTTTCTTT; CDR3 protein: CASSPTTGANTEAFF
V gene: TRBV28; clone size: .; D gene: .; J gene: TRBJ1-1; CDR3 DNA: TGTGCCAGCAGTTACCCACACACTGAAGCTTTCTTT; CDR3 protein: CASSYPHTEAFF
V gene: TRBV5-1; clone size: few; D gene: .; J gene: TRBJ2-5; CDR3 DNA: TGCGCCAGCAGCGGGGGGCTGGGGGAGACCCAGTACTTC; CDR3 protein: CASSGGLGETQYF
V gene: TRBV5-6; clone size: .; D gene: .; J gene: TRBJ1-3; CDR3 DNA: TGTGCCAGCAGCTTGTGGGCGGATTTCGCCGATTTT; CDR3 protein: CASSLWADFADF
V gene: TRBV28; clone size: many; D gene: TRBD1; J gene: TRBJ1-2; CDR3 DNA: TGTGCCAGCAGTTTATGGCGGGGAGGGGGCCGAGATGGCTACACCTTC; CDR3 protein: CASSLWRGGGRDGYTF
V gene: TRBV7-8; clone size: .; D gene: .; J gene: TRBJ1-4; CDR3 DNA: TGTGTCAGCAGCTCCCGTACTCCGGAAAAACTGTTTTTT; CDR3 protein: CVSSSRTPEKLFF
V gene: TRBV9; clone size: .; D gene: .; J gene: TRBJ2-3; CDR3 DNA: TGTGCCAGCAGCGTGGGAAGTTCTAGCACTGATACGCAGTATTTT; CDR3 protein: CASSVGSSSTDTQYF
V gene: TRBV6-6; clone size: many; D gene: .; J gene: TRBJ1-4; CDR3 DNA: TGTGCCAGCAAGTGGCGGGAAGCAACTAATGAAAAACTGTTTTTT; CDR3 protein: CASKWREATNEKLFF
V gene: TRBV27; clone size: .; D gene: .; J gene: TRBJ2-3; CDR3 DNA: TGTGCCAGCAGCGACCGGGCAGATACGCAGTATTTT; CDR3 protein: CASSDRADTQYF